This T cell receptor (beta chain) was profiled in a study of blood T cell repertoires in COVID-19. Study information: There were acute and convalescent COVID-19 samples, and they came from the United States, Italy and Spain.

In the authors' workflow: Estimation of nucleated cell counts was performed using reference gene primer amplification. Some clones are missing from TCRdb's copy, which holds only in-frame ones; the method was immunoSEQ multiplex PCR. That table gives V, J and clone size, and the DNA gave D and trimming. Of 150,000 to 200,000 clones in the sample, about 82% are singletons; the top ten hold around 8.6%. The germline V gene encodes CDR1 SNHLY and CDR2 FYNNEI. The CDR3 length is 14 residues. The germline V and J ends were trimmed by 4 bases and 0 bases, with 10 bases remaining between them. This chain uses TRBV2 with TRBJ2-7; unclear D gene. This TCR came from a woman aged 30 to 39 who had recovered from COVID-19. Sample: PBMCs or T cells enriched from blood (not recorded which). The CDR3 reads CASSVQISSYEQYF. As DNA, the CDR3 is TGTGCCAGCAGTGTTCAGATCTCCTCCTACGAGCAGTACTTC.